The 15 T cell receptor beta chains reported below all come from one sample, sequenced in a study of tumor-infiltrating lymphocytes in primary liver carcinoma. RNA and DNA were co-extracted from around 20-30 mg of unsorted bulk tissue. From around 500 ng total RNA, TCR beta cDNA was generated with a primer in the constant region. Amplification in three nested multiplex PCR rounds with slightly modified ARM-PCR gave rise to TCR beta libraries. Forward primers for TRBV1-TRBV30 and a C-beta reverse primer served the first two PCR rounds, at around 9 cycles each. TCRdb itself ran the multiplex PCR reads through MiXCR, one entry per CDR3 protein. The sample shows some 55,000 distinct CDR3 sequences, 70% to 85% of them seen only once. The source material was liver tumor tissue from sampling region 2. The subset: tumor region T2, inferior pole. Source of these receptors: a man between 35 and 55 years old with primary liver carcinoma and hepatitis B virus infection.

This clonotype has more than one count but fewer than ten. V gene TRBV11-2 combines with J gene TRBJ2-7; 14 bases match TRBD2. The CDR3 has 18 residues. V was clipped by 9 bases and J by 4 bases; unmatched bases: 17. From germline, CDR1 is SGHAT and CDR2 FQNNGV. DNA of the CDR3: TGTGCCAGTAGATTATCCGTTGGACTAGCGGGAGGAGGGTACGAGCAGTACTTC. Its protein product is CASRLSVGLAGGGYEQYF. The full variable domain, its missing parts supplied by reference TRBV11-2 and TRBJ2-7, is EAGVAQSPRYKIIEKRQSVAFWCNPISGHATLYWYQQILGQGPKLLIQFQNNGVVDDSQLPKDRFSAERLKGVDSTLKIQPAKLEDSAVYLCASRLSVGLAGGGYEQYFGPGTRLTVT.

The chain has TRBV4-2 and TRBJ2-2, with no clear D. Trimming shortened V by 9 bases and J by 4 bases, and 21 bases separated the two germline ends. The CDR3 consists of 16 residues. Germline CDR1 reads LGHNA; CDR2 reads YNFKEQ. CDR3 nucleotide sequence: TGTGCCAGTAACCAAGCGCCGAACACCGGCACCGGGGAGCTGTTTTTT. Its translation is CASNQAPNTGTGELFF.

In this sample, this clonotype turned up many times. The V gene is TRBV5-4, the J gene TRBJ2-5; TRBD2 agrees at 10 bases. The CDR3 spans 16 residues. Losses at the gene ends were 4 bases for V and 2 bases for J; bases not matched to a gene: 8. CDR1 SGHNT and CDR2 YYREEE come from the germline V gene (reference sequence). The CDR3 loop reads CASSTLSGRLQETQYF. The CDR3 DNA sequence: TGTGCCAGCAGCACCCTTAGCGGGAGGCTTCAAGAGACCCAGTACTTC.

Points on this clonotype: At one end the junction does not follow the germline gene, possibly because of a read error. J is TRBJ2-2 and V is TRBV28; D possibly matches TRBD1 or TRBD2 (5 bases each). Per the germline V gene, CDR1 is MDHEN and CDR2 is SYDVKM. The CDR3 runs 14 residues. The CDR3 region is CATWSRANTGALSF. As DNA, the CDR3 is TGTGCCACATGGTCAAGGGCCAACACCGGGGCGTTGTCTTTT.

About this clonotype itself: The junction shows a germline mismatch at one end, possibly a read error. This CDR3 reads CASSIDLPGQGRYEQCF. As DNA, the CDR3 is TGTGCCAGCAGCATCGACCTGCCGGGACAGGGAAGATACGAGCAGTGCTTC. The chain links TRBV11-2 to TRBJ2-7; TRBD1 agrees at 9 bases. Germline V lookup: CDR1 SGHAT, CDR2 FQNNGV. This CDR3 is built from 17 residues.

About this clonotype itself: Since the CDR3 does not end with the conserved phenylalanine or tryptophan, this likely comes from a read error. The chain is built from TRBV6-5 and TRBJ2-2, with 7 bases identical to TRBD1. Unmatched junction bases numbered 3, after V lost 2 bases and J lost 0 bases. Germline lookup yields CDR1 MNHEY and CDR2 SVGAGI. This CDR3 region has 16 residues. CDR3 sequence reads: CASSYLGQPNTGELFS. CDR3 sequence (DNA): TGTGCCAGCAGTTACCTGGGACAGCCGAACACCGGGGAGCTGTTTTCT.

Only one count was recorded for this clonotype. One base away lies a much larger clone, so this may be a sequencing read error. The rearrangement uses TRBV6-6 and TRBJ2-1; tentatively, D is TRBD1 or TRBD2 (5 bases each). Germline V gene sequence: CDR1 MNHNY, CDR2 SVGAGI (reference sequence). The CDR3 loop spans 15 amino acids. Between the trimmed V and J ends, which lost 10 bases and 3 bases, there was a span of 19 bases. CDR3 residues: CATTIPRGNYNEQFF. CDR3 DNA: TGTGCCACCACCATCCCCCGGGGCAACTACAATGAGCAGTTCTTC.

Points on this clonotype: Compared with germline, one end of the junction differs, possibly owing to a read error. This chain uses TRBV10-3 with TRBJ2-3, with 7 positions matching TRBD2. CDR3 length equals 15 residues. The germline V gene encodes CDR1 ENHRY and CDR2 SYGVKD. CDR3 amino acids: CAISESAGATDTQYF. In nucleotides, the CDR3 is TGTGCCATCAGTGAGAGCGCGGGAGCAACAGATACGCAATATTTT.

This clonotype was found many times. The V and J genes are TRBV28 and TRBJ2-5; unclear D gene. This CDR3 is built from 11 residues. Germline values: CDR1 MDHEN, CDR2 SYDVKM. V was trimmed by 2 bases and J by 7 bases, leaving 5 bases between them. The CDR3: CASSLKLTQYF. The CDR3 DNA reads TGTGCCAGCAGTTTAAAGCTGACCCAGTACTTC.

The chain has TRBV7-6 and TRBJ1-5; no clear D. The germline CDR1 and CDR2 sequences are SGHVS and FNYEAQ. This CDR3 is 16 amino acids long. Trimming pared 4 bases from V and 6 bases from J, leaving 19 bases between. The CDR3 protein is CASSSALPASGQPQHF. The CDR3 DNA is TGTGCCAGCAGCTCCGCTCTCCCTGCCTCGGGTCAGCCCCAGCATTTT.

Concerning this clonotype: Its ends do not fully match the called genes, so a read error is possible. The genes are TRBV7-8 and TRBJ2-1, with a possible D match to TRBD1 (5 bases). Germline CDR1 reads SGHVS; CDR2 reads FQNEAQ. CDR3 length: 14 amino acids. In DNA form, the CDR3 reads TGCGACAGCAGCTTAGACAGACTCTACAATGAGCAGTTCTTC. This encodes CDSSLDRLYNEQFF. Supplemented by reference TRBV7-8 and TRBJ2-1, the full variable domain reads GAGVSQSPRYKVAKRGQDVALRCDPISGHVSLFWYQQALGQGPEFLTYFQNEAQLDKSGLPSDRFFAERPEGSVSTLKIQRTQQEDSAVYLCDSSLDRLYNEQFFGPGTRLTVL.

Concerning this clonotype: Mismatch with germline at one junction end may stem from a read error. The genes are TRBV10-3 and TRBJ2-3; 7 nucleotides match TRBD1. Per germline, CDR1 ENHRY and CDR2 SYGVKD. CDR3 length: 14 amino acids. As DNA, the CDR3 is TGTACCATCACGAGAGGGGGCGGCCCAGATATGCAGTATTTT. Amino acids: CTITRGGGPDMQYF.

This clonotype was seen more than once but under ten times. A much larger clone differs by one base, so this may be a read error. This chain connects TRBV14 to TRBJ1-2, with D possibly matching TRBD1 (5 bases). Per the germline V gene, CDR1 is SGHDN and CDR2 is FVKESK. The CDR3 covers 15 residues. DNA of the CDR3: TGTGCCTGCAGCCAAGGAGGAGTCGGGACGAAAGGCTACACCTTC. The encoded protein is CACSQGGVGTKGYTF.

This chain connects TRBV5-3 to TRBJ2-1; TRBD1 aligns across 9 bases. TRBV5-3 carries the ORF label, with uncertain function. The CDR3 loop spans 15 amino acids. Trimming removed 4 bases from V and 2 bases from J; junction bases left unmatched: 4. Written as DNA, the CDR3 is TGTGCCAGAAGCCTCTGGGACAGGGCCTACAATGAGCAGTTCTTC. The encoded protein is CARSLWDRAYNEQFF.

A word on this clonotype: An end of the junction differs from the germline gene, which may be a read error. CDR3 bases: TGTGCCAGCAGCCCCCAACGGGAGTTGGACATTCAGTCCTTC. As protein: CASSPQRELDIQSF. The rearrangement links TRBV11-2 to TRBJ2-4, with D tentatively TRBD2 (6 bases). Germline CDR1 is SGHAT and CDR2 is FQNNGV. The CDR3 covers 14 residues. Based on the CDR3 plus reference TRBV11-2 and TRBJ2-4, the full variable domain is EAGVAQSPRYKIIEKRQSVAFWCNPISGHATLYWYQQILGQGPKLLIQFQNNGVVDDSQLPKDRFSAERLKGVDSTLKIQPAKLEDSAVYLCASSPQRELDIQSFGAGTRLSVL.